A selection of T cell receptor beta chains follows, all from one sample in a study of T cell responses to AZD1222 COVID-19 vaccine. Clones were sequenced by immunoSEQ multiplex PCR, and TCRdb holds only the in-frame ones, with some missing. Of tens of thousands of clones in the sample, 88% were seen once. The source material was peripheral blood, sampled 28 days after the second AZD1222 dose. The origin of the receptors is an adult who received the AZD1222 COVID-19 vaccine. Both conserved end residues are part of each CDR3. Fields, in order: D gene, J gene, clone size, V gene, CDR3 protein, CDR3 DNA. The D gene is left open where the match is weak. Not all rows give a size; the values are once, few, many and, for expanded clones, a class.

TRBD1 TRBJ2-2 NA TRBV6-2/TRBV6-3 CASSYGTGNTGELFF TGTGCCAGCAGTTATGGGACAGGGAACACCGGGGAGCTGTTTTTT
NA TRBJ2-5 few TRBV5-1 CASSQPGLGETQYF TGCGCCAGCAGCCAGCCAGGGCTGGGGGAGACCCAGTACTTC
TRBD1 TRBJ2-7 NA TRBV6-5 CATQGDRGTHEQYF TGTGCCACCCAGGGGGACAGGGGCACGCACGAGCAGTACTTC
TRBD1 TRBJ1-5 NA TRBV5-6 CASSHRQGRNQPQHF TGTGCCAGCAGCCACCGACAGGGGCGCAATCAGCCCCAGCATTTT
TRBD1 TRBJ2-7 NA TRBV7-3 CASSPGTGTYEQYF TGTGCCAGCAGCCCCGGGACAGGGACCTACGAGCAGTACTTC
NA TRBJ1-4 NA TRBV7-9 CASSTPSGLREGEKLFF TGTGCCAGCAGCACACCTTCAGGACTCAGGGAGGGTGAAAAACTGTTTTTT
TRBD1 TRBJ2-2 NA TRBV29-1 CSSRAGGNTGELFF TGCAGCTCCCGGGCAGGGGGCAACACCGGGGAGCTGTTTTTT
NA TRBJ2-3 NA TRBV5-1 CASSLVRGLTDTQYF TGCGCCAGCAGCTTGGTTCGGGGCCTCACAGATACGCAGTATTTT
NA TRBJ1-1 once TRBV25-1 CASRGNTEAFF TGTGCCAGTAGGGGGAACACTGAAGCTTTCTTT
NA TRBJ2-7 NA TRBV5-1 CASTLNWGWEQYF TGCGCCAGCACTCTTAACTGGGGGTGGGAGCAGTACTTC
NA TRBJ2-3 NA TRBV7-2 CASSPSPARTDTQYF TGTGCCAGCAGCCCCAGCCCGGCCCGCACAGATACGCAGTATTTT
NA TRBJ2-7 NA TRBV6-5 CATLLWRRYEQYF TGTGCCACCTTACTCTGGCGGCGATACGAGCAGTACTTC
TRBD1 TRBJ1-5 NA TRBV27 CASSLNRGDQPQHF TGTGCCAGCAGTTTAAACAGGGGGGATCAGCCCCAGCATTTT
TRBD2 TRBJ2-7 NA TRBV5-1 CASSPRTSAYEQYF TGCGCCAGCAGCCCTCGCACTAGCGCCTACGAGCAGTACTTC
NA TRBJ2-2 NA TRBV5-1 CASSLETIPGELFF TGCGCCAGCAGCTTGGAAACCATTCCCGGGGAGCTGTTTTTT
TRBD2 TRBJ2-3 NA TRBV2 CASRVGGITDTQYF TGTGCGAGCCGGGTCGGGGGGATCACAGATACGCAGTATTTT